Following are 28 T cell receptor beta chains from one sample sequenced in a study of blood T cell repertoires in COVID-19. The assay was immunoSEQ multiplex PCR, and TCRdb's table has in-frame clones only and misses some. The sample lists just over 60,000 clones; roughly 80% were seen once. Sequencing used peripheral blood. These receptors originate from a man in his 60s with acute or convalescent COVID-19.

The chain carries TRBV10-3 and TRBJ2-7; D might be TRBD2 (5 bases). Trimming stripped 0 bases from V and 7 bases from J, with 7 bases between. This CDR3 spans 12 amino acids. Germline V gene lookup returns CDR1 ENHRY and CDR2 SYGVKD. CDR3 amino acids: CAISESRGEQYF. Written as DNA, the CDR3 is TGTGCCATCAGTGAGTCGCGAGGGGAGCAGTACTTC.

J is TRBJ2-3 and V is TRBV25-1; 7 bases are shared with TRBD1. The CDR3 runs 15 residues. The germline gives CDR1 MGHDK, CDR2 SYGVNS. J lost 5 bases, V lost 10 bases, and 15 bases had no gene match. Written as DNA, the CDR3 is TGTGCCACCCAAGCGACAGGGAAGTTTGGAGATACGCAGTATTTT. It is translated as CATQATGKFGDTQYF.

This chain's CDR3 is CASSSRDREHYGYTF. Written as DNA, the CDR3 is TGTGCCAGCAGTTCCCGGGACAGGGAGCACTATGGCTACACCTTC. The rearrangement joins TRBV6-5 to TRBJ1-2; 9 bases map to TRBD1. CDR1 and CDR2 from the germline V gene are MNHEY and SVGAGI. V shed 4 bases and J 3 bases; nucleotides not matched to a gene: 6. This CDR3 has 15 amino acids.

The J gene is TRBJ2-1, the V gene TRBV6-4; 13 bases map to TRBD2. J was trimmed by 5 bases and V by 6 bases; bases with no gene match: 7. Germline CDR1 is MRHNA and CDR2 is SNTAGT. The CDR3 sequence is 16 residues long. The CDR3 nucleotides read TGTGCCAGCAGCCTGACCGGGACTAGCGGGAACAATGAGCAGTTCTTC. It translates to CASSLTGTSGNNEQFF.

The chain joins TRBV5-6 to TRBJ2-1; D may be TRBD1 (6 bases). The V gene lost 4 bases and the J gene lost 2 bases, with 13 bases spanning the gap. The CDR3 is 15 residues long. Looked up from germline, CDR1 is SGHDT and CDR2 is YYEEEE. This chain's CDR3 is CASSPERGTYNEQFF. DNA of the CDR3: TGTGCCAGCAGCCCAGAGAGGGGGACCTACAATGAGCAGTTCTTC. Supplemented by reference TRBV5-6 and TRBJ2-1, the full variable domain reads DAGVTQSPTHLIKTRGQQVTLRCSPKSGHDTVSWYQQALGQGPQFIFQYYEEEERQRGNFPDRFSGHQFPNYSSELNVNALLLGDSALYLCASSPERGTYNEQFFGPGTRLTVL.

The chain employs TRBV5-1 and TRBJ2-1; no clear D gene. This CDR3 region has 16 residues. Germline V CDR1 and CDR2: SGHRS, YFSETQ. Trimming took 0 bases from V and 4 from J, leaving 14 bases between them. The CDR3 region has the DNA TGCGCCAGCAGCTTGGTACCGACGGAGATTTACAATGAGCAGTTCTTC. It translates to CASSLVPTEIYNEQFF. Full variable domain (remainder filled in from reference TRBV5-1 and TRBJ2-1): KAGVTQTPRYLIKTRGQQVTLSCSPISGHRSVSWYQQTPGQGLQFLFEYFSETQRNKGNFPGRFSGRQFSNSRSEMNVSTLELGDSALYLCASSLVPTEIYNEQFFGPGTRLTVL.

The chain joins TRBV7-6 to TRBJ2-1, with a weak D call TRBD2 (6 bases). CDR1 SGHVS and CDR2 FNYEAQ come from the germline V gene. This CDR3 is built from 18 residues. V shed 5 bases and J shed 2 bases, with 22 bases lying between them. The CDR3: CASSGSMSGSLTYNEQFF. The DNA for the CDR3 is TGTGCCAGCAGCGGATCCATGAGCGGGTCTCTTACCTACAATGAGCAGTTCTTC.

This clone was found a few times. This chain connects TRBV19 to TRBJ1-5; tentatively, D is TRBD1 (5 bases). The CDR3 runs to 15 residues. V shed 3 bases and J shed 0 bases, with 9 bases lying between them. Germline assignment: CDR1 LNHDA and CDR2 SQIVND (reference sequence). The CDR3: CASSIQGGSNQPQHF. The CDR3 DNA reads TGTGCCAGTAGTATCCAGGGCGGTAGCAATCAGCCCCAGCATTTT.

V gene TRBV7-9 combines with J gene TRBJ2-6, with D perhaps TRBD1 (5 bases). This CDR3 region has 16 residues. The V gene's germline CDR1 is SEHNR and CDR2 FQNEAQ (reference sequence). V gave up 4 bases and J gave up 0 bases, with 10 bases separating them. CDR3 sequence reads: CASSYAQGSGANVLTF. In DNA, the CDR3 is TGTGCCAGCAGCTATGCCCAGGGCTCTGGGGCCAACGTCCTGACTTTC.

This chain joins TRBV5-1 and TRBJ2-7, with 8 bases that match TRBD1. The germline gives CDR1 SGHRS, CDR2 YFSETQ. CDR3 length equals 15 residues. With 1 base clipped from V and 0 bases from J, the junction kept 3 bases outside the gene matches. The CDR3: CASSLPGQGSYEQYF. The CDR3 DNA sequence: TGCGCCAGCAGCTTGCCCGGACAGGGCTCCTACGAGCAGTACTTC.

This clone was found a few times. The chain employs TRBV7-8 and TRBJ2-7, with TRBD2 matching 7 bases. With V trimmed by 1 base and J by 2 bases, 2 bases remained unmatched. The germline gives CDR1 SGHVS, CDR2 FQNEAQ. CDR3 length: 14 amino acids. CDR3 amino acids: CASSLERGAYEQYF. In DNA form, the CDR3 reads TGTGCCAGCAGCTTAGAACGGGGGGCCTACGAGCAGTACTTC.

A single count supports this clone. The chain is built from TRBV7-6 and TRBJ2-1; possibly TRBD1 for D (6 bases). V was trimmed by 2 bases and J by 9 bases, leaving 14 bases between them. The germline V gene encodes CDR1 SGHVS and CDR2 FNYEAQ. This CDR3 is built from 14 residues. CDR3 protein: CASSLFPLGGEQFF. The CDR3 nucleotides read TGTGCCAGCAGCTTATTCCCTCTAGGGGGTGAGCAGTTCTTC.

V gene TRBV28 combines with J gene TRBJ2-1; D not resolved. The CDR3 runs 12 residues. Trimming cost V 9 bases and J 10 bases, with 16 bases left between them. The germline V gene encodes CDR1 MDHEN and CDR2 SYDVKM. CDR3 loop: CASYGYTREQFF. In DNA form, the CDR3 reads TGTGCCAGTTATGGTTATACGCGGGAGCAGTTCTTC. Complete variable domain (other parts from reference TRBV28 and TRBJ2-1): DVKVTQSSRYLVKRTGEKVFLECVQDMDHENMFWYRQDPGLGLRLIYFSYDVKMKEKGDIPEGYSVSREKKERFSLILESASTNQTSMYLCASYGYTREQFFGPGTRLTVL.

The chain carries TRBV28 and TRBJ2-7; TRBD1 matches at 8 bases. The V segment lost 6 bases and the J segment 1 base; nucleotides outside the gene matches: 2. The CDR3 spans 13 residues. Germline V gene sequence: CDR1 MDHEN, CDR2 SYDVKM. DNA of the CDR3: TGTGCCAGCAGAAGGACAGGGTCCTACGAGCAGTACTTC. Its protein product is CASRRTGSYEQYF. The variable domain in full, with the rest retrieved from reference TRBV28 and TRBJ2-7, is DVKVTQSSRYLVKRTGEKVFLECVQDMDHENMFWYRQDPGLGLRLIYFSYDVKMKEKGDIPEGYSVSREKKERFSLILESASTNQTSMYLCASRRTGSYEQYFGPGTRLTVT.

The chain combines TRBV6-6 with TRBJ2-1, with D perhaps TRBD2 (6 bases). V lost 6 bases and J 5 bases, leaving 14 bases between the germline ends. Germline CDR1 and CDR2: MNHNY and SVGAGI (reference sequence). CDR3 length: 14 residues. CDR3 region: CASRGGGKHNEQFF. For the CDR3, the DNA is TGTGCCAGCAGGGGAGGAGGGAAGCACAATGAGCAGTTCTTC.

V and J are TRBV14 and TRBJ2-2, with D hard to call. CDR1 is SGHDN, CDR2 FVKESK, per germline. The CDR3 is 17 residues long. The V gene lost 1 base and the J gene lost 0 bases, with 12 bases spanning the gap. Written as DNA, the CDR3 is TGTGCCAGCAGCCAAGTCTCAGACATCGCGAACACCGGGGAGCTGTTTTTT. Translated, it gives CASSQVSDIANTGELFF.

This clone was seen a single time. The chain recombines TRBV5-1 with TRBJ2-7; 12 positions agree with TRBD2. This CDR3 spans 16 amino acids. Germline V gene data show CDR1 as SGHRS and CDR2 as YFSETQ. Trimming took 4 bases from V and 8 from J; bases not matched to a gene: 13. The CDR3 DNA reads as TGCGCCAGCAGCATAACCCCTAGCGGGAGGGCTGACCAGCAGTACTTC. Translating gives CASSITPSGRADQQYF.

The chain employs TRBV30 and TRBJ2-1; D is uncertain. Looked up from germline, CDR1 is GTSNPN and CDR2 is SVGIG (reference sequence). Trimming stripped 3 bases from V and 4 bases from J, with 10 bases between. The CDR3 extends over 13 amino acids. The chain's CDR3 is CAWSPRQYNEQFF. The CDR3 coding sequence is TGTGCCTGGAGCCCGAGGCAGTACAATGAGCAGTTCTTC.

Only a few counts were recorded for this clone. This chain connects TRBV3-1 (or the pseudogene TRBV3-2) to TRBJ2-7; perhaps TRBD1 as D (6 bases). Per the germline V gene, CDR1 is LGHDT and CDR2 is YNNKEL (reference sequence). The CDR3 is 14 residues long. V gave up 3 bases and J gave up 3 bases, with 12 bases separating them. Here the CDR3 DNA reads TGTGCCAGCAGCCAGTATGGGGACAACTACGAGCAGTACTTC. It translates to CASSQYGDNYEQYF.

This rearrangement joins TRBV19 to TRBJ2-1, with 10 bases that match TRBD1. Germline V gives CDR1 LNHDA, CDR2 SQIVND (reference sequence). This CDR3 has 16 amino acids. V was pared by 6 bases and J by 7 bases, with 12 bases of the junction left unmatched. The CDR3 DNA is TGTGCCAGTAGCAACCCCCGGGACAGGGGTGGGAATGAGCAGTTCTTC. This sequence encodes CASSNPRDRGGNEQFF. Variable domain in full (rest from reference TRBV19 and TRBJ2-1): DGGITQSPKYLFRKEGQNVTLSCEQNLNHDAMYWYRQDPGQGLRLIYYSQIVNDFQKGDIAEGYSVSREKKESFPLTVTSAQKNPTAFYLCASSNPRDRGGNEQFFGPGTRLTVL.

The chain joins TRBV7-6 to TRBJ2-6; D call uncertain. This CDR3 is built from 15 residues. Trimming pared 1 base from V and 4 bases from J, leaving 8 bases between. The V gene's germline CDR1 is SGHVS and CDR2 FNYEAQ. CDR3 coding DNA: TGTGCCAGCAGCTTAGTGGTGACAGGGGCCAACGTCCTGACTTTC. It specifies CASSLVVTGANVLTF.

This clone came up once. The genes are TRBV18 and TRBJ2-7; unclear D gene. The length of the CDR3 is 15 residues. V lost 3 bases and J 2 bases, leaving 14 bases between the germline ends. In germline, CDR1 is KGHSH, CDR2 LQKENI. CDR3 in DNA: TGTGCCAGCTCACCTTCGACTTTCTTAACCTACGAGCAGTACTTC. Protein: CASSPSTFLTYEQYF.

V and J are TRBV19 and TRBJ2-7; tentatively, D is TRBD1 (6 bases). V was shortened by 2 bases and J by 6 bases, with 14 bases between the two germline ends. The V gene's germline CDR1 is LNHDA and CDR2 SQIVND (reference sequence). This CDR3 comprises 14 residues. CDR3 in DNA: TGTGCCAGTAGTATAATGTACAGGGCGGCCGAGCAGTACTTC. Translating it yields CASSIMYRAAEQYF.

The rearrangement joins TRBV20-1 to TRBJ2-3; TRBD2 agrees at 12 bases. Germline trimming cut 3 bases from V and 6 bases from J; bases unmatched to any gene: 7. Germline-derived CDR1 and CDR2 are DFQATT and SNEGSKA (reference sequence). The CDR3 contains 15 residues. This CDR3 reads CSASGLAGPLDTQYF. For the CDR3, the DNA is TGCAGTGCTAGTGGACTAGCGGGGCCTTTGGATACGCAGTATTTT.

The chain couples TRBV2 to TRBJ1-6; possibly TRBD1 for D (6 bases). Germline values: CDR1 SNHLY, CDR2 FYNNEI. The CDR3 consists of 16 residues. V shed 6 bases and J shed 0 bases, with 12 bases lying between them. The CDR3 loop reads CASRSTGSSYNSPLHF. For the CDR3, the DNA is TGTGCCAGCAGGAGTACAGGGAGCTCCTATAATTCACCCCTCCACTTT.

The chain couples TRBV28 to TRBJ2-5, with 7 bases matching TRBD1. This CDR3 comprises 15 residues. Germline lookup yields CDR1 MDHEN and CDR2 SYDVKM. The ends lost 7 bases at V and 1 base at J; junction bases unmatched: 9. The CDR3 here is CASKIQGRSQETQYF. For the CDR3, the DNA is TGTGCCAGCAAAATACAGGGGAGATCCCAAGAGACCCAGTACTTC.

The table lists this clone with a count of one. J is TRBJ1-1 and V is TRBV2, with D perhaps matching TRBD1 (5 bases). CDR1 is SNHLY, CDR2 FYNNEI, per germline. Trimming cost V 3 bases and J 4 bases, with 12 bases left between them. The CDR3 length is 14 residues. The CDR3 DNA sequence: TGTGCCAGCAGTGATTTGACAGACGGCACTGAAGCTTTCTTT. This translates into CASSDLTDGTEAFF.

This clone has a single count. This chain uses TRBV7-2 with TRBJ1-6; perhaps TRBD1 as D (6 bases). From germline, CDR1 is SGHTA and CDR2 FQGNSA. Trimming took 4 bases from V and 10 from J, leaving 11 bases between them. The CDR3 extends over 13 amino acids. The CDR3 loop reads CASSYWTDSPLHF. For the CDR3, the DNA is TGTGCCAGCAGCTATTGGACAGACTCACCCCTCCACTTT.